This note documents a single T cell receptor beta chain sequence. Its antigen is still unknown. It was uncontrolled infection, other autoimmune disease, pregnancy or lactation that excluded patients. This sample stems from a study of T cells in Graves' hyperthyroidism and ophthalmopathy. CDR3 length equals 13 residues. The V gene's germline CDR1 is LNHNV and CDR2 YYDKDF (reference sequence). Trimming shortened V by 7 bases and J by 8 bases, and 15 bases separated the two germline ends. Study-level points and caveats: The majority of expanded thyroid clonotypes above 0.001 also appeared in blood. Model predictions of ophthalmopathy came a median 6.5 months before onset. In the analysis, a 13 V-J model separated ophthalmopathy from stable hyperthyroidism.

The investigators amplified TCR beta CDR3 regions from RNA transcripts. HTBI primers were employed in a first-round RT-PCR of the TCR CDR3. TCRdb processed the multiplex PCR reads anew with MiXCR; each CDR3 protein has one entry. The data show roughly 110,000 distinct CDR3 sequences, about 16% seen once. The sample consisted of blood. The sequence was obtained from a woman aged 45-65 years with Graves' hyperthyroidism. This rearrangement joins TRBV15 to TRBJ2-1; tentative D call: TRBD2 (6 bases). In DNA form, the CDR3 reads TGTGCCACCACGACTAGGGCTTCTGATGAGCAGTTCTTC. It codes for CATTTRASDEQFF.